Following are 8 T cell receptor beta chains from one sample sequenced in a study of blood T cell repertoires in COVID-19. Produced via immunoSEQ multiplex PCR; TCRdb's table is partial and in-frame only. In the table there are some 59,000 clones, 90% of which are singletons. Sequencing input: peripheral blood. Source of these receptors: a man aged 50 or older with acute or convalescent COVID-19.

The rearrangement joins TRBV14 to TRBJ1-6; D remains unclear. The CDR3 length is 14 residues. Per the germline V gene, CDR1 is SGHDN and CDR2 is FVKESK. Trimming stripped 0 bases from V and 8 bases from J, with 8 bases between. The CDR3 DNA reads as TGTGCCAGCAGCCAAGAAGCTAATTATTCACCCCTCCACTTT. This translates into CASSQEANYSPLHF.

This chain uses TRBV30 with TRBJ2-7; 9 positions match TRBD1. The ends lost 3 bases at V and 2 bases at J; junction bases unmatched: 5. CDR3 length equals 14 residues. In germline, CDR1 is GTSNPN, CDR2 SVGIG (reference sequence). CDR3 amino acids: CAWSRQGGTYEQYF. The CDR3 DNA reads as TGTGCCTGGAGCCGACAGGGGGGTACCTACGAGCAGTACTTC.

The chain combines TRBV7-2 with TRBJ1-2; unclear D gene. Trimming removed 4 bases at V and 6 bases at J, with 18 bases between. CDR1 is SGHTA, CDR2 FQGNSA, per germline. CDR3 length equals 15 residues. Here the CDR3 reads CASSSGAIVLDGYTF. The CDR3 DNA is TGTGCCAGCAGCTCGGGTGCTATTGTACTAGATGGCTACACCTTC. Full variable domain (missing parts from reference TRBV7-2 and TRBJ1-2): GAGVSQSPSNKVTEKGKDVELRCDPISGHTALYWYRQSLGQGLEFLIYFQGNSAPDKSGLPSDRFSAERTGGSVSTLTIQRTQQEDSAVYLCASSSGAIVLDGYTFGSGTRLTVV.

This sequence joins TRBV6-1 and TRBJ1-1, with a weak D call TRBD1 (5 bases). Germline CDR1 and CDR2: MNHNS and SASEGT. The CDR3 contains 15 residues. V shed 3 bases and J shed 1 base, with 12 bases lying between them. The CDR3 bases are TGTGCCAGCAGTGACAACAGGAGGGCGAACACTGAAGCTTTCTTT. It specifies CASSDNRRANTEAFF.

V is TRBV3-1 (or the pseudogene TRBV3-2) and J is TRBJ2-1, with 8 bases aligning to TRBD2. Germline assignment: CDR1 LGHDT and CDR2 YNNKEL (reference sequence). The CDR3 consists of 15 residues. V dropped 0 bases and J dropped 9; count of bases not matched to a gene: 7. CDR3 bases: TGTGCCAGCAGCCAAGATTTGAGCGGGAGCGGTGAGCAGTTCTTC. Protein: CASSQDLSGSGEQFF.

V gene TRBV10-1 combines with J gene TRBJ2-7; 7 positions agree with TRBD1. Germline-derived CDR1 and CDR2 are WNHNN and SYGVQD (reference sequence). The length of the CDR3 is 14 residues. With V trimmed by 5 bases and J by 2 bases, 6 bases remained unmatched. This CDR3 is CASSHRDSAYEQYF. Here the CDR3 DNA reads TGCGCCAGCAGTCACCGGGACAGCGCCTACGAGCAGTACTTC.

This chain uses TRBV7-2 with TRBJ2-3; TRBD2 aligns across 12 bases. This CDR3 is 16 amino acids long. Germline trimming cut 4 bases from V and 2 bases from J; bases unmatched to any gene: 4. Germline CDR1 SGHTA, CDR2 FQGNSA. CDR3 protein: CASSSGLAGYTDTQYF. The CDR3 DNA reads TGTGCCAGCAGCTCTGGACTAGCGGGGTACACAGATACGCAGTATTTT.

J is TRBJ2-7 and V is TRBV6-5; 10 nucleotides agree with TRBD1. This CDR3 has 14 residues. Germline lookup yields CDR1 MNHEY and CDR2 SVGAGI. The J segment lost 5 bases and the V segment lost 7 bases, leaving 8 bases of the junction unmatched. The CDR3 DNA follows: TGTGCCAGCATGCCGGGACAGGGGCCCCACGAGCAGTACTTC. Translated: CASMPGQGPHEQYF.